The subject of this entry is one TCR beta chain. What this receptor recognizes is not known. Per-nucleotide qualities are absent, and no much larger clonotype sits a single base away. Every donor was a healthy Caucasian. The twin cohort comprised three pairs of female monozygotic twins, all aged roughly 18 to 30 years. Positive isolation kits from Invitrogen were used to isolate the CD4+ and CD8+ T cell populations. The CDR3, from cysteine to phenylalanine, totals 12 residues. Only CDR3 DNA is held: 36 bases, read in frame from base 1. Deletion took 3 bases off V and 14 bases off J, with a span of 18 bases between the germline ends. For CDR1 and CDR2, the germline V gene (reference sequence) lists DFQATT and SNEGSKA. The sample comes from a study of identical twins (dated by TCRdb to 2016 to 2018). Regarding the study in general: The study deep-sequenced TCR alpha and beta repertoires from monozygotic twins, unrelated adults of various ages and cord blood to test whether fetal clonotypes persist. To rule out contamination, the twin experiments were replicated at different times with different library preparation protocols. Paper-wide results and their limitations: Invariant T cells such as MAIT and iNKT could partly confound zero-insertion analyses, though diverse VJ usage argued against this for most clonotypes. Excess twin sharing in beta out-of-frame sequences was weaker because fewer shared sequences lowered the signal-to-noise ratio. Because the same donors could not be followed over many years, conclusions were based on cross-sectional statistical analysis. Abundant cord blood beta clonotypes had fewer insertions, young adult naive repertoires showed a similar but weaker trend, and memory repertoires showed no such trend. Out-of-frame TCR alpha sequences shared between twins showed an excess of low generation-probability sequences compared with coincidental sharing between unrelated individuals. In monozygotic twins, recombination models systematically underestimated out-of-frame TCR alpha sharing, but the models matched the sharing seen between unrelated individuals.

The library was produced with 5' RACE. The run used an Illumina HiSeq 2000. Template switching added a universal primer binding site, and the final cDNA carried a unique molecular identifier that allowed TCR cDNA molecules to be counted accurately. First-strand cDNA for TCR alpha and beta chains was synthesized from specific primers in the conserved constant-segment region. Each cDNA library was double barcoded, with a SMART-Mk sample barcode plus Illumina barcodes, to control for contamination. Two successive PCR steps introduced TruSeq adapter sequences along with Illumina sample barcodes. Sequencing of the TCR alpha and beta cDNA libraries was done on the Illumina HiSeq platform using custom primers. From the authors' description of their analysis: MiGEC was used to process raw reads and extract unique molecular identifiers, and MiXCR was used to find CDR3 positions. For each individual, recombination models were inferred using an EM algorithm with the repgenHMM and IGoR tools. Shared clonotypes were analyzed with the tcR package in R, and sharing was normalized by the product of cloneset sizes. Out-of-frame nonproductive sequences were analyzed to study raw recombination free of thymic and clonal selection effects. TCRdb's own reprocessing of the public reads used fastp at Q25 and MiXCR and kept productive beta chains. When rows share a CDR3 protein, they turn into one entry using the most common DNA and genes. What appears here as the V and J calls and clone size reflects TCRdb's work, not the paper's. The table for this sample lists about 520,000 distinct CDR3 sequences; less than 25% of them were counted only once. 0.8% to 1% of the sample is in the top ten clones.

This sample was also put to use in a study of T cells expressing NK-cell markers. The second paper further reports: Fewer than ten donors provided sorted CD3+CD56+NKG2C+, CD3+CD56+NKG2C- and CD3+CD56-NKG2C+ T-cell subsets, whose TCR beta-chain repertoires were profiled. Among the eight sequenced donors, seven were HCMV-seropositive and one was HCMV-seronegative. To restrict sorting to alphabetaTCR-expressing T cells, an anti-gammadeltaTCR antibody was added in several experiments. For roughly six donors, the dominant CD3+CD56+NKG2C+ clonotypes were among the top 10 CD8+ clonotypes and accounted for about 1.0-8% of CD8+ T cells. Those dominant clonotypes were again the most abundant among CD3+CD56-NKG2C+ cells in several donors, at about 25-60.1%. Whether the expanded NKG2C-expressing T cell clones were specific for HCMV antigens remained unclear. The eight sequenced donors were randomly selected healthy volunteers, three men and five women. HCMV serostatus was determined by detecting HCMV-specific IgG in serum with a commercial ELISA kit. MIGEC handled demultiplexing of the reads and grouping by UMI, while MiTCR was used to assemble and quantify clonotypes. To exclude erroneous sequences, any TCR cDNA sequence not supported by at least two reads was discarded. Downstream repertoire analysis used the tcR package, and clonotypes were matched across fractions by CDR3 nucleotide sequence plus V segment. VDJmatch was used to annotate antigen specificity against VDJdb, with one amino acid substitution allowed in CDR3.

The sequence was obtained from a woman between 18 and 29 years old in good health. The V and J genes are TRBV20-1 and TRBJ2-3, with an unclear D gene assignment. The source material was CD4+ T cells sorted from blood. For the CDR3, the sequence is CSARGLVSNMYF. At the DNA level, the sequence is TGCAGTGCTAGGGGTTTGGTCAGTAACATGTATTTT.